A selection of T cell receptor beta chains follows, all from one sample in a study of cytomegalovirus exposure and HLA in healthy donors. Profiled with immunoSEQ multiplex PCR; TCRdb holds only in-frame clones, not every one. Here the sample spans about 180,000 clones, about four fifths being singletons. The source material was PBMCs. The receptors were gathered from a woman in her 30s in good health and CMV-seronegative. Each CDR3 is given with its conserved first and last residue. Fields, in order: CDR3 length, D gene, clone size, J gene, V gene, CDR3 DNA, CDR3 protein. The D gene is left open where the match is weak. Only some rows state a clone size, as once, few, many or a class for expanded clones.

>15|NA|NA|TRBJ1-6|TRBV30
TGTGCCTGGAGTGTACGGGGAGGGAGAAATTCACCCCTCCACTTT
CAWSVRGGRNSPLHF
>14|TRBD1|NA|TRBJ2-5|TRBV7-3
TGTGCCAGCAGCTTAACTGGGACAGAAGAGACCCAGTACTTC
CASSLTGTEETQYF
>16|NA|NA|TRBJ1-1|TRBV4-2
TGTGCCAGCAGCCAAGAGGTCGGGGAGCTGAACACTGAAGCTTTCTTT
CASSQEVGELNTEAFF
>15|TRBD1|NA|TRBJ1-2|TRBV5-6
TGTGCCAGCAGCTTGTTGAGGGATCAGGGGGATGGCTACACCTTC
CASSLLRDQGDGYTF
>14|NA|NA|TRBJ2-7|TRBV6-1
TGTGCCAGCATTGTGGTCCTCGGGGAATACGAGCAGTACTTC
CASIVVLGEYEQYF
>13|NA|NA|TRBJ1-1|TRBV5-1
TGCGCCAGCAGTACCGGGGGGAACACTGAAGCTTTCTTT
CASSTGGNTEAFF
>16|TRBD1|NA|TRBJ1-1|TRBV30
TGTGCCTGGAGCGTATTGGGAAGGGGGCTTTTCACTGAAGCTTTCTTT
CAWSVLGRGLFTEAFF
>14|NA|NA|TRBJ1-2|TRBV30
TGTGCCTGGGCCCGCTGGCAGTCCAACTATGGCTACACCTTC
CAWARWQSNYGYTF
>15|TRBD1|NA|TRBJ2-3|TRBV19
TGTGCCAGTAGTATTCAGGGACAGGGCACAGATACGCAGTATTTT
CASSIQGQGTDTQYF
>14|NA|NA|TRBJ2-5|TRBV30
TGTGCCTGGACCCTCGGAGGGTCCCAAGAGACCCAGTACTTC
CAWTLGGSQETQYF
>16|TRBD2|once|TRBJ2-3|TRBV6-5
TGTGCCAGCAGTTACGTTAGTACTCAGGCGGGGGGGCTCCCCTATTTT
CASSYVSTQAGGLPYF
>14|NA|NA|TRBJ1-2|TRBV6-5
TGTGCCAGCAGTTACTCTCCGGGTCAGGGTGGCTACACCTTC
CASSYSPGQGGYTF
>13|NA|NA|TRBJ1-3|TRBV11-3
TGTGCCAGCAGCTTATCGGAGGGAAACACCATATATTTT
CASSLSEGNTIYF
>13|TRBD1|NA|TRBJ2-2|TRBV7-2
TGTGCCACATGGGACAGAGACACCGGGGAGCTGTTTTTT
CATWDRDTGELFF
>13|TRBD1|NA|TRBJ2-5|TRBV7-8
TGTGCCAGCAGCGCCAGGACAGGAGTGACCCAGTACTTC
CASSARTGVTQYF
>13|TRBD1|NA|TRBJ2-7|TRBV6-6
TGTGCCAGCAAGGTGACAGGGTCCTACGAGCAGTACTTC
CASKVTGSYEQYF